This TCR beta chain was identified during a study of CD8 T cells in ankylosing spondylitis. TCRdb re-called the 5' RACE reads through MiXCR, storing one row per CDR3 protein. The sample lists approximately 46,000 distinct CDR3 sequences, approximately 9.9% occurring once. Sequenced material: blood, either unsorted or a sorted T cell fraction (not recorded which). This TCR derives from a male donor with ankylosing spondylitis or in good health (not recorded which).

CDR3 region: CASTRVAGLNYGYTF. CDR3 in DNA: TGTGCCAGCACCCGGGTGGCAGGGCTGAACTATGGCTACACCTTC. The chain joins TRBV7-2 to TRBJ1-2; the D gene is possibly TRBD1 (5 bases). The V gene's germline CDR1 is SGHTA and CDR2 FQGNSA. V lost 7 bases and J lost 2, with 17 bases in between. The CDR3 is 15 amino acids.